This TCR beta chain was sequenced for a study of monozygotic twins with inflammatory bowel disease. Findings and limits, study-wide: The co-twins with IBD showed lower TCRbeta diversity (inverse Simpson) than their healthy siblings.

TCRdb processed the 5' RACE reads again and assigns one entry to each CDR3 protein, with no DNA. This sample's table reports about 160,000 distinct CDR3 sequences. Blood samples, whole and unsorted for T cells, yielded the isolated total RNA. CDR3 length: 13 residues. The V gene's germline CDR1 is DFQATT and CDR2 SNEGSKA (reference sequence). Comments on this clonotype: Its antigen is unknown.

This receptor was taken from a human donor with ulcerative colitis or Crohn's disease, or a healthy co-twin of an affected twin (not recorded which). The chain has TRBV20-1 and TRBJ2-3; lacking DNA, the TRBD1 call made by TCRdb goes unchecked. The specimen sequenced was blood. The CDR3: CLLNLAPTDTQYF.